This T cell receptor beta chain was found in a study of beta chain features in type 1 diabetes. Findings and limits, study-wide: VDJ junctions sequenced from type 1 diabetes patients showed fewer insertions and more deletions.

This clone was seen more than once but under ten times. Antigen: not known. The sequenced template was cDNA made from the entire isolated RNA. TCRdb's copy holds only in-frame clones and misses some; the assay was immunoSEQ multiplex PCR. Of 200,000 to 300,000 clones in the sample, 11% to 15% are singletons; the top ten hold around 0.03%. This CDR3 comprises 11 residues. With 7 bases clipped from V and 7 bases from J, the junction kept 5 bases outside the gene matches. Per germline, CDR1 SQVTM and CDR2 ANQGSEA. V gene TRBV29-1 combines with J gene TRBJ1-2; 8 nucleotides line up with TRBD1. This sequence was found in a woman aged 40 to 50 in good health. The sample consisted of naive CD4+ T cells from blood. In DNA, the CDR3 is TGCAGCGGTACAGGACAGGGTGGCTACACCTTC. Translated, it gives CSGTGQGGYTF.